This T cell receptor beta chain derives from a study of T cells in localized non-small cell lung cancer. Broader study findings: Patients showing higher blood T cell density tended to see longer overall survival. A median about 62 of the top 100 tumor clones appeared in adjacent lung.

As for this clone: Its antigen is not identified.

CDR3 length equals 14 residues. CDR1 is SGHTA and CDR2 is FQGNSA in the germline V gene. The germline V and J ends were trimmed by 4 bases and 3 bases, with 10 bases remaining between them. Sequencing used immunoSEQ multiplex PCR; TCRdb keeps in-frame clones, though not all of them. Of approximately 81,000 clones in the sample, around 90% were seen once. This clonotype was obtained from a woman aged 35-70 years with stage I squamous cell lung carcinoma. The sample in question was peripheral blood, obtained before any cancer treatment. The chain couples TRBV7-2 to TRBJ1-5; D perhaps matches TRBD1 (5 bases). This chain's CDR3 is CASSSGHINQPQHF. CDR3 DNA sequence: TGTGCCAGCAGCTCTGGACATATCAATCAGCCCCAGCATTTT. Full variable domain (remainder filled in from reference TRBV7-2 and TRBJ1-5): GAGVSQSPSNKVTEKGKDVELRCDPISGHTALYWYRQSLGQGLEFLIYFQGNSAPDKSGLPSDRFSAERTGGSVSTLTIQRTQQEDSAVYLCASSSGHINQPQHFGDGTRLSIL.